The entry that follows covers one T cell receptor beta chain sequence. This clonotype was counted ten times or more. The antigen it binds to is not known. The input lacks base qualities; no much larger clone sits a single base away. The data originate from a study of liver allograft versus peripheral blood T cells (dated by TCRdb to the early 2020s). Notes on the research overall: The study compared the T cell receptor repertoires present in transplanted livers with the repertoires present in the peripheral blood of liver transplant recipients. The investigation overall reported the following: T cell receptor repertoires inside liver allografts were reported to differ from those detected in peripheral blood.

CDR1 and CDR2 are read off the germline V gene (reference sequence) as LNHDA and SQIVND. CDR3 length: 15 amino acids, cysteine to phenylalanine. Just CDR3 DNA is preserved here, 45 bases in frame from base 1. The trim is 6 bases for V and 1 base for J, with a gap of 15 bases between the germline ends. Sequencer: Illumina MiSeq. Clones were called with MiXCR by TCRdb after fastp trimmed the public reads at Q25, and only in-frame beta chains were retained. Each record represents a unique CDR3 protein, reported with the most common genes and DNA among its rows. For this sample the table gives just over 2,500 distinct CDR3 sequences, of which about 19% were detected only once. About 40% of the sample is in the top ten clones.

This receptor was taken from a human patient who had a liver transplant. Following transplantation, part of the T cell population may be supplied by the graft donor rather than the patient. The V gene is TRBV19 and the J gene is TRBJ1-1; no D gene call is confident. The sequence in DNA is TGTGCCAGTAGCTCCCGGGTCCACCCGAACACTGAAGCTTTCTTT. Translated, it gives CASSSRVHPNTEAFF.